Below are 4 T cell receptor beta chains sequenced from a single sample in a study of blood T cells in healthy people across ages. PCR was performed a second time for roughly 7 to 12 cycles using a sample-barcoded 5' primer and a J-beta primer mix. TCRdb fed the 5' RACE reads into MiXCR, producing one record per CDR3 protein. The table records some 1.5 million distinct CDR3 sequences, roughly 27% of them present only once. The sequenced sample consisted of blood. These receptors were taken from a woman aged 25-40 years in good health.

This clonotype has just a few counts. V gene TRBV6-5 combines with J gene TRBJ2-6, with D maybe TRBD2 (5 bases). V was shortened by 0 bases and J by 0 bases, with 12 bases between the two germline ends. This CDR3 region has 18 residues. Germline V gene data show CDR1 as MNHEY and CDR2 as SVGAGI. The CDR3 DNA reads TGTGCCAGCAGTTACTCGTTTACGGGGTTCTCTGGGGCCAACGTCCTGACTTTC. Translated, it gives CASSYSFTGFSGANVLTF.

The genes are TRBV2 and TRBJ1-2; weak D call: TRBD1 (6 bases). CDR1 SNHLY and CDR2 FYNNEI come from the germline V gene. The CDR3 length is 15 residues. Trimming took 5 bases from V and 8 from J, leaving 21 bases between them. In DNA form, the CDR3 reads TGTGCCAGCAGTTATGGCAGGGGCAGGGTCAAAGGCTACACCTTC. It yields the protein CASSYGRGRVKGYTF.

This clonotype occurred many times. This chain links TRBV12-3 or TRBV12-4 with TRBJ1-1, with D maybe TRBD1 (5 bases). This CDR3 is 14 amino acids long. The V gene lost 7 bases and the J gene lost 5 bases, with 17 bases spanning the gap. The CDR3 sequence is CASNPGLMGTEAFF. For the CDR3, the DNA is TGTGCCAGCAATCCAGGGCTTATGGGAACTGAAGCTTTCTTT.

A word on this clonotype: A much larger clone differs by one base, so this may be a read error. The rearrangement uses TRBV29-1 and TRBJ1-4, with D unclear. The V and J ends lost 7 bases and 0 bases respectively, with 9 bases between them. CDR1 is SQVTM, CDR2 ANQGSEA, per germline. The CDR3 consists of 13 residues. The CDR3 is CSAKGATNEKLFF. The CDR3 bases are TGCAGCGCAAAGGGTGCAACTAATGAAAAACTGTTTTTT.